This TCR beta chain comes out of a study of human T cells and chemical hapten exposure. The ends were cut back, 2 bases at V and 12 bases at J, with 14 bases in the middle. The CDR3 consists of 13 residues. A remark on this clonotype: Its antigen is not identified.

Using its own MiXCR run on the RACE reads, TCRdb lists one record per CDR3 protein. The data contain more than 100,000 distinct CDR3 sequences, approximately 15% of them seen just once; the ten biggest clones take up 0.9% to 0.95%. Whole-study findings and limits: With DPC sensitization, TCRs exceeding 1 in 1000 frequency showed no change.

The time point was: patch test 1, 2 weeks after DPC sensitization. Treatment: therapeutic diphenylcyclopropenone sensitization with weekly scalp DPC. The material sequenced was whole blood, taken in connection with sensitization to the hapten diphenylcyclopropenone (DPC). V gene TRBV12-3 or TRBV12-4 combines with J gene TRBJ2-1; D perhaps matches TRBD2 (6 bases). The receptor comes from a man in his late teens or twenties with alopecia areata. Some clones in this sample may be carry-over from other donors' samples. The CDR3 loop reads CASSLSAGGAQFF. For the CDR3, the DNA is TGTGCCAGCAGTTTATCAGCGGGCGGGGCGCAGTTCTTC.